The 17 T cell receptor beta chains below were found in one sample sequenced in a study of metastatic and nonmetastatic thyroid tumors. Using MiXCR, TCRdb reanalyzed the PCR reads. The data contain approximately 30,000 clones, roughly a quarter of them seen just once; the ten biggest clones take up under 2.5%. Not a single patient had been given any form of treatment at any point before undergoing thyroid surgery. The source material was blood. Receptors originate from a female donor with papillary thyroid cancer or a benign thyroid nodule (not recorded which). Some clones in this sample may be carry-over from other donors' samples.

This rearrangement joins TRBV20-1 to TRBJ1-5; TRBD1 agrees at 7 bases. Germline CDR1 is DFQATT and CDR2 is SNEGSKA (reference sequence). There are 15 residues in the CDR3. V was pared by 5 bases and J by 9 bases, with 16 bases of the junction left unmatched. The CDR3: CSAADREAFIVPQHF. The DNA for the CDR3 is TGCAGTGCTGCCGACAGGGAAGCATTCATTGTGCCCCAGCATTTT.

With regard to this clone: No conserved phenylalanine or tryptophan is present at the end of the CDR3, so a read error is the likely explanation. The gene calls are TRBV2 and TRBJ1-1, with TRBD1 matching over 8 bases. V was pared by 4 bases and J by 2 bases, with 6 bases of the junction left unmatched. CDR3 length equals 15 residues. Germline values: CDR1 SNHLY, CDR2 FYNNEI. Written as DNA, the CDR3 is TGTGCCAGCAGTGTACAGGGGGTTCGTAACACTGAAGCTTTCCTT. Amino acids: CASSVQGVRNTEAFL.

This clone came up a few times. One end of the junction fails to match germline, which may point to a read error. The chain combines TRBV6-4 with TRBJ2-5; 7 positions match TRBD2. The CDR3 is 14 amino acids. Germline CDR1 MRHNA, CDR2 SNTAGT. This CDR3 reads CASSYSGGMETQYF. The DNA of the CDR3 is TGTGCCAGCAGTTACTCCGGGGGGATGGAGACCCAGTACTTC.

Here the CDR3 DNA reads TGTGCCTGGAGTGTAGGGGACAGAGACCGGACAGATACGCAGTATTTT. Amino acid sequence: CAWSVGDRDRTDTQYF. The chain joins TRBV30 to TRBJ2-3; 7 positions agree with TRBD1. CDR3 size: 16 residues. CDR1 GTSNPN and CDR2 SVGIG come from the germline V gene (reference sequence). Trimming at V came to 0 bases and at J to 3 bases, leaving 9 bases not matched to a gene.

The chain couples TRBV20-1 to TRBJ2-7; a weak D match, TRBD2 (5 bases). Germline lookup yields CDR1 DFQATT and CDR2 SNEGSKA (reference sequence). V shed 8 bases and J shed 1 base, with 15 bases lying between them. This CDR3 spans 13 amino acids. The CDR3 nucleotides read TGCAGTCCTATACAGTGGGAGTCCTACGAGCAGTACTTC. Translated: CSPIQWESYEQYF.

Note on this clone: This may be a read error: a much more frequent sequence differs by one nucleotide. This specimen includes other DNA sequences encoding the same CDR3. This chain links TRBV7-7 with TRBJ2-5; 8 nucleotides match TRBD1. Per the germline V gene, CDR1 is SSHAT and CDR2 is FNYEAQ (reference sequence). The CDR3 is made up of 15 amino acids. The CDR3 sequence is CASSSLTGVQETQYF. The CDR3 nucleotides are TGTGCTAGCAGCTCTTTGACAGGGGTCCAAGAGACCCAGTACTTC.

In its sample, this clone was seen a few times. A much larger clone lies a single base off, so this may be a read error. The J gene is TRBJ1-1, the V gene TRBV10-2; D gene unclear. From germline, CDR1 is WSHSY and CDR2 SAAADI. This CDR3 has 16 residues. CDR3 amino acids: CASSEWGTGMNTEDFF. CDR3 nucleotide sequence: TGCGCCAGCAGTGAGTGGGGTACGGGGATGAACACTGAAGATTTCTTT.

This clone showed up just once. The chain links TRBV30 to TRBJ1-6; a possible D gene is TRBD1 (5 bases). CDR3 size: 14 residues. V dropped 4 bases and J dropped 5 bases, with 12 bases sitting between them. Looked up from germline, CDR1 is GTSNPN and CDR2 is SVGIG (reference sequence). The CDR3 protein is CAWTGGMNNSPLHF. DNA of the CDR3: TGTGCCTGGACTGGGGGGATGAATAATTCACCCCTCCACTTT. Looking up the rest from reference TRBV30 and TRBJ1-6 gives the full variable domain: SQTIHQWPATLVQPVGSPLSLECTVEGTSNPNLYWYRQAAGRGLQLLFYSVGIGQISSEVPQNLSASRPQDRQFILSSKKLLLSDSGFYLCAWTGGMNNSPLHFGNGTRLTVT.

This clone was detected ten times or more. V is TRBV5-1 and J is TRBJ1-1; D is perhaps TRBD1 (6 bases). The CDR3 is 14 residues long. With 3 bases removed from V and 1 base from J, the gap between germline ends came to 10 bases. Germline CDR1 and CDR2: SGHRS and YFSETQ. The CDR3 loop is CASSSGQPNTEAFF. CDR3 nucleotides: TGCGCCAGCAGCTCCGGACAGCCGAACACTGAAGCTTTCTTT.

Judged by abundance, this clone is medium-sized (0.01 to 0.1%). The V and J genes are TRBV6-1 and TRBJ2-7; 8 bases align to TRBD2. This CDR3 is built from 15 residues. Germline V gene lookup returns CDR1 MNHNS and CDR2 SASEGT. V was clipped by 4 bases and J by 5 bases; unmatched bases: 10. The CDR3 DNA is TGTGCCAGCAGTGGGGGACTAGTGAGGGGGGACGAGCAGTACTTC. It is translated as CASSGGLVRGDEQYF.

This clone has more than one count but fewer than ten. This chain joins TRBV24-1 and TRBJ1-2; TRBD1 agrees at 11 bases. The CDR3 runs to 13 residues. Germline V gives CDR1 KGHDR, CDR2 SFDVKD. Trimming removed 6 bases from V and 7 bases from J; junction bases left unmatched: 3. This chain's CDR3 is CATSRTGGLGYTF. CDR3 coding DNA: TGTGCCACCAGTAGGACAGGGGGCCTTGGCTACACCTTC.

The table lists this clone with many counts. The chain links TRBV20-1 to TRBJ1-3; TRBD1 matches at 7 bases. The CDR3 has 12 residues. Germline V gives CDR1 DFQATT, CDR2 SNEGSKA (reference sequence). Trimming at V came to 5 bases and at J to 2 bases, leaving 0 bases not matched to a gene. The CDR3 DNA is TGCAGTGCTCAGGGGGCTGGAAACACCATATATTTT. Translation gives CSAQGAGNTIYF.

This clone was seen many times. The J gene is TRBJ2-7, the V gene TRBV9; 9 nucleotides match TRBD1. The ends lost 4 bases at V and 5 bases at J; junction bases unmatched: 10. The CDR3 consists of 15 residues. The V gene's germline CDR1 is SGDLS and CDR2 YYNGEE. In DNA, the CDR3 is TGTGCCAGCAGCCCGTCGGGACAGGGCTTGGACGAGCAGTACTTC. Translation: CASSPSGQGLDEQYF.

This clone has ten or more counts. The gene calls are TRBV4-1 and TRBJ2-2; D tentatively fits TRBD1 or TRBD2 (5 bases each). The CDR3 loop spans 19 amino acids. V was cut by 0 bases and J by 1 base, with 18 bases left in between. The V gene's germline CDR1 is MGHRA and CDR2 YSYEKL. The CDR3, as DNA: TGCGCCAGCAGCCAAGATCCCCTTAGCGAGAGGGGGAACACCGGGGAGCTGTTTTTT. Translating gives CASSQDPLSERGNTGELFF.

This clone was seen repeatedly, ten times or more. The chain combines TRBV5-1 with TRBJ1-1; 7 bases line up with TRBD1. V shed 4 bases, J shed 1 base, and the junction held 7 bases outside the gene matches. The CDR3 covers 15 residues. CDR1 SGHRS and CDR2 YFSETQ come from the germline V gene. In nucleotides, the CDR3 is TGCGCCAGCAGCCACCGACAGGGTCCGAACACTGAAGCTTTCTTT. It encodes CASSHRQGPNTEAFF.

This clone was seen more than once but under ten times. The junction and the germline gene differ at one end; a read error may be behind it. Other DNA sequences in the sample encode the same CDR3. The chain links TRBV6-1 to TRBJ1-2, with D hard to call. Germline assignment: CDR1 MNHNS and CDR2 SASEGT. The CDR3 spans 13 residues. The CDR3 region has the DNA TGTGCCAGCAACAAACCCGGTAACTATGGTTACACCTTC. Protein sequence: CASNKPGNYGYTF.

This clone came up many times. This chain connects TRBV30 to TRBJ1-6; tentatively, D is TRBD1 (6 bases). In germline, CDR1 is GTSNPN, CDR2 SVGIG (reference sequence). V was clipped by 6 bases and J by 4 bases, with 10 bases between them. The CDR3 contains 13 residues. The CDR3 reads CACVGQYNSPLHF. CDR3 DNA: TGTGCCTGCGTCGGACAGTATAATTCACCCCTCCACTTT.